The source of this T cell receptor beta chain is a study of OX40 agonist ivuxolimab in advanced cancers. Study-wide results and limits: Among T cells, CD8+ cells averaged more expanded clones than CD4+ cells.

Produced via immunoSEQ multiplex PCR; TCRdb's table is partial and in-frame only. Of approximately 44,000 clones listed, around 80% are singletons. Comment on this clone: Its antigen is currently unknown.

There are 16 residues in the CDR3. The V gene's germline CDR1 is SGHTA and CDR2 FQGNSA. Trimming cost V 5 bases and J 6 bases, with 23 bases left between them. This specimen consisted of CD4+ or CD8+ T cells sorted from blood, obtained in a trial of the OX40 agonist ivuxolimab. The chain combines TRBV7-2 with TRBJ2-7, with a tentative D call TRBD2 (6 bases). The TCR was taken from an adult with an advanced solid tumor such as melanoma, head and neck, liver or kidney cancer. The CDR3 loop is CASSRTGATAGSEQYF. Written as DNA, the CDR3 is TGTGCCAGCAGCCGGACCGGGGCTACAGCGGGCTCCGAGCAGTACTTC.